This T cell receptor (beta chain) is drawn from a study of T-cell memory formation after mild COVID-19. General study points: Clones contracting day 15 to 85 were balanced CD4/CD8; later expanders leaned CD4+.

This clonotype was found many times. Antigen specificity is unknown. TCRdb re-called the 5' RACE reads through MiXCR, storing one row per CDR3 protein. The sample contains roughly 49,000 distinct CDR3 sequences, 27% of which appear only once. The ends lost 3 bases at V and 6 bases at J; junction bases unmatched: 1. The CDR3 totals 13 residues. From germline, CDR1 is MGHRA and CDR2 YSYEKL. Specimen: PBMCs or a T cell subset sorted from them (not recorded which). This TCR came from a man aged 18-30 years who had mild COVID-19 (a few samples of this study predate the infection). Cell type and time point are not known. The chain uses TRBV4-1 and TRBJ2-7, with TRBD2 matching over 11 bases. The CDR3 coding sequence is TGCGCCAGCAGCCAGCTAGCGGGGGGCGAGCAGTACGTC. Its translation: CASSQLAGGEQYV.